The T cell receptor (beta chain) under discussion was sequenced for a study of blood T cell repertoires in COVID-19. On the study more broadly: The United States, Italy and Spain supplied acute and convalescent COVID-19 samples.

CDR3 size: 16 residues. V was shortened by 0 bases and J by 4 bases, with 14 bases between the two germline ends. The germline V gene has CDR1 SGDLS and CDR2 YYNGEE. Repertoires were generated with immunoSEQ multiplex PCR, while TCRdb's copy carries only in-frame clones and drops some. The sample records about 91,000 clones, 76% being singletons. The sample taken for sequencing was peripheral blood. The genes are TRBV9 and TRBJ2-1; D uncertain. The sequence was collected from a man between 65 and 80 years old with acute or convalescent COVID-19. This chain's CDR3 is CASSVVSSSGYNEQFF. CDR3 sequence (DNA): TGTGCCAGCAGCGTAGTTTCTTCGTCAGGTTACAATGAGCAGTTCTTC.